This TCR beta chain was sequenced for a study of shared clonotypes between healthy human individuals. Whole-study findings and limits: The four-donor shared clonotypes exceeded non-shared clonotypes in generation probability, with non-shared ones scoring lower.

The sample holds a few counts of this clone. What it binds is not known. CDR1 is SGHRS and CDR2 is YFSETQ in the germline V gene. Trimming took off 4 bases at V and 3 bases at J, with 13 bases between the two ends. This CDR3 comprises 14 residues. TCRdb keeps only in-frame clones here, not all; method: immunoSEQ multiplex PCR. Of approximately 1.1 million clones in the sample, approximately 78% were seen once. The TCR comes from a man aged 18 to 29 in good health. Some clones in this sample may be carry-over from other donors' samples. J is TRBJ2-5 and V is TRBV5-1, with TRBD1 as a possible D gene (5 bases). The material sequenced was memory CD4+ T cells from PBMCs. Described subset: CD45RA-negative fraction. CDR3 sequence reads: CASSTQGWEETQYF. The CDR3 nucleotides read TGCGCCAGCAGCACCCAGGGATGGGAAGAGACCCAGTACTTC.